Listed below are T cell receptor beta chains from one sample, sequenced in a study of CD8 T cells in ankylosing spondylitis. MiXCR, run by TCRdb on the 5' RACE reads, gives a single entry per CDR3 protein. The repertoire holds around 18,000 distinct CDR3 sequences, with under 8.5% as singletons. The specimen was blood. All receptors come from a male donor with ankylosing spondylitis or in good health (not recorded which). Both conserved end residues are part of each CDR3. A D gene is named only where the DNA matches it firmly. Where a row states a size, it is once, few, many or the class of an expanded clone; other rows omit it.

d_gene | j_gene | abundance | v_gene | CDR3aa | CDR3nt
NA | TRBJ2-2 | NA | TRBV4-3 | CASSRSSRAAANTGELFF | TGCGCCAGCAGCCGCTCCTCACGGGCCGCTGCGAACACCGGGGAGCTGTTTTTT
TRBD2 | TRBJ2-5 | NA | TRBV28 | CASSSGTSGAGAQYF | TGTGCCAGCAGCAGTGGGACTAGCGGTGCCGGGGCCCAGTACTTC
TRBD2 | TRBJ2-1 | few | TRBV19 | CASRPATIAGGYNEQFF | TGTGCCAGCCGGCCCGCAACAATAGCGGGCGGCTACAATGAGCAGTTCTTC
NA | TRBJ2-1 | few | TRBV19 | CASSMIGASYNEQFF | TGTGCCAGTAGTATGATCGGAGCCTCCTACAATGAGCAGTTCTTC
NA | TRBJ2-5 | NA | TRBV7-2 | CASSLAGDPETQYF | TGTGCCAGCAGCTTGGCTGGTGACCCAGAGACCCAGTACTTC
NA | TRBJ1-2 | many | TRBV25-1 | CASSSQGVRYTF | TGTGCCAGCAGTTCACAGGGAGTGCGCTACACCTTC
TRBD1 | TRBJ2-7 | NA | TRBV5-1 | CASSLSGQGLYEQYF | TGCGCCAGCAGCTTGTCTGGACAGGGACTTTACGAGCAGTACTTC
TRBD2 | TRBJ2-7 | many | TRBV20-1 | CSASPSGLVGQYF | TGCAGTGCTAGTCCCAGTGGACTAGTCGGGCAGTACTTC
TRBD1 | TRBJ1-1 | many | TRBV7-9 | CASSLGTGGAGTEAFF | TGTGCCAGCAGCTTAGGGACAGGGGGCGCGGGGACTGAAGCTTTCTTT
NA | TRBJ2-1 | few | TRBV20-1 | CSASPASNEQFF | TGCAGTGCATCCCCAGCGTCAAATGAGCAGTTCTTC
NA | TRBJ1-1 | many | TRBV20-1 | CSARGPGSASTEAFF | TGCAGTGCTAGGGGTCCAGGGAGCGCGAGTACTGAAGCTTTCTTT
NA | TRBJ2-3 | many | TRBV20-1 | CSARDFRDPRPDTQYF | TGCAGTGCTAGAGATTTCCGGGATCCCAGGCCAGATACGCAGTATTTT
NA | TRBJ2-2 | many | TRBV11-2 | CASSLRRGGGRELFF | TGTGCCAGCAGCCTCCGGAGGGGAGGGGGCCGGGAGCTGTTTTTT
NA | TRBJ2-6 | few | TRBV6-5 | CASSYRDTISGANVLTF | TGTGCCAGCAGTTACCGGGACACCATCTCTGGGGCCAACGTCCTGACTTTC
TRBD2 | TRBJ2-3 | many | TRBV6-4 | CASSDIAGGTDTQYF | TGTGCCAGCAGTGACATAGCGGGAGGGACAGATACGCAGTATTTT
NA | TRBJ2-7 | many | TRBV29-1 | CSVGEDSYEQYF | TGCAGCGTTGGGGAGGACTCCTACGAGCAGTACTTC
NA | TRBJ2-2 | NA | TRBV7-2 | CASSTSNTGELFF | TGTGCCAGCAGCACTTCGAACACCGGGGAGCTGTTTTTT
NA | TRBJ1-5 | many | TRBV30 | CAWSVGLTGGAQHF | TGTGCCTGGAGTGTAGGCCTCACTGGAGGAGCCCAGCATTTT
NA | TRBJ2-2 | once | TRBV5-1 | CASSSLNTGELFF | TGCGCCAGCAGCTCGTTAAACACCGGGGAGCTGTTTTTT
TRBD2 | TRBJ2-3 | few | TRBV20-1 | CSAHTSGEYTDTQYF | TGCAGTGCCCACACTAGCGGGGAATACACAGATACGCAGTATTTT
TRBD1 | TRBJ1-5 | NA | TRBV2 | CVSGRTGVNQPQHF | TGTGTCAGCGGCCGGACAGGGGTAAATCAGCCCCAGCATTTT
NA | TRBJ2-3 | few | TRBV6-4 | CASSDRQHTDTQYF | TGTGCCAGCAGTGACCGTCAGCACACAGATACGCAGTATTTT
NA | TRBJ1-1 | large | TRBV20-1 | CSAQDVGLAFF | TGCAGTGCCCAGGACGTGGGTTTAGCTTTCTTT
NA | TRBJ1-4 | few | TRBV6-5 | CASSPQGQANEKLFF | TGTGCCAGCAGCCCCCAGGGTCAGGCTAATGAAAAACTGTTTTTT
TRBD2 | TRBJ2-1 | NA | TRBV28 | CASSEPSGRNYNEQFF | TGTGCCAGCAGTGAGCCTAGCGGGAGAAATTACAATGAGCAGTTCTTC
NA | TRBJ2-2 | NA | TRBV9 | CASSVGLTGELFF | TGTGCCAGCAGCGTGGGACTGACTGGGGAGCTGTTTTTT
TRBD1 | TRBJ2-3 | many | TRBV10-3 | CAISEPGQGAADTQYF | TGTGCCATCAGTGAGCCGGGACAGGGGGCGGCAGATACGCAGTATTTT
TRBD1 | TRBJ1-2 | few | TRBV27 | CASSSPETGSLPLF | TGTGCCAGCAGTTCCCCTGAGACAGGGAGCCTTCCCCTATTC
NA | TRBJ2-2 | NA | TRBV3-1 | CASSQQGTRAGELFF | TGTGCCAGCAGCCAGCAGGGGACACGCGCCGGGGAGCTGTTTTTT
NA | TRBJ2-3 | NA | TRBV20-1 | CSARTGTAGSDTQYF | TGCAGTGCTAGGACCGGGACAGCGGGGTCAGATACGCAGTATTTT
NA | TRBJ2-7 | NA | TRBV20-1 | CSAGPGTKAYEQYF | TGCAGTGCGGGTCCCGGGACCAAGGCCTACGAGCAGTACTTC
NA | TRBJ2-1 | medium-sized | TRBV7-2 | CASSFLMGANEQFF | TGTGCCAGCAGCTTCTTGATGGGGGCCAATGAGCAGTTCTTC
NA | TRBJ1-4 | NA | TRBV28 | CASSPVRKKLFF | TGTGCCAGCAGCCCAGTAAGGAAGAAACTGTTTTTT
TRBD2 | TRBJ2-1 | few | TRBV20-1 | CSARDKREWVF | TGCAGTGCTAGAGACAAGCGGGAATGGGTCTTC
NA | TRBJ2-2 | many | TRBV12-3/TRBV12-4 | CASSKVTGYTGELFF | TGTGCCAGCAGTAAAGTAACAGGGTACACCGGGGAGCTGTTTTTT
NA | TRBJ2-1 | many | TRBV20-1 | CSARALNEQFF | TGCAGTGCTAGGGCCCTCAATGAGCAGTTCTTC
NA | TRBJ2-5 | NA | TRBV20-1 | CSALRPPSETQYF | TGCAGTGCCCTTCGACCCCCGTCGGAGACCCAGTACTTC
NA | TRBJ2-3 | NA | TRBV5-1 | CASSLIPDTQYF | TGCGCCAGCAGCTTAATACCCGATACGCAGTATTTT
TRBD2 | TRBJ2-2 | NA | TRBV12-3/TRBV12-4 | CASRDLAGGPIGELFF | TGTGCCAGCAGAGATCTAGCGGGAGGGCCGATCGGGGAGCTGTTTTTT
TRBD2 | TRBJ2-3 | many | TRBV6-4 | CASSRRGGTDTQYF | TGTGCCAGCAGTCGGCGGGGGGGCACAGATACGCAGTATTTT
TRBD2 | TRBJ2-6 | few | TRBV12-3/TRBV12-4 | CASSFGGMGFSGANVLTF | TGTGCCAGCAGTTTCGGGGGGATGGGATTCTCTGGGGCCAACGTCCTGACTTTC
NA | TRBJ2-2 | few | TRBV4-2 | CASSQAFTGELFF | TGTGCCAGCAGCCAAGCCTTTACCGGGGAGCTGTTTTTT
TRBD2 | TRBJ2-1 | many | TRBV27 | CASSPDLAGAYNEQFF | TGTGCCAGCAGTCCGGATCTAGCGGGGGCTTACAATGAGCAGTTCTTC
NA | TRBJ2-7 | many | TRBV12-3/TRBV12-4 | CASRGAYEQYF | TGTGCCAGCAGGGGAGCCTACGAGCAGTACTTC
NA | TRBJ2-1 | many | TRBV20-1 | CSARDPGPRNEQFF | TGCAGTGCACGAGACCCCGGGCCTCGAAATGAGCAGTTCTTC
NA | TRBJ1-2 | NA | TRBV7-9 | CASSPARVGGYTF | TGTGCCAGCAGCCCCGCGAGGGTTGGGGGCTACACCTTC
NA | TRBJ2-2 | many | TRBV29-1 | CSADPTDSNTGELFF | TGCAGCGCCGATCCGACAGATAGCAACACCGGGGAGCTGTTTTTT
TRBD2 | TRBJ2-1 | many | TRBV3-1 | CASSRSGGGVGEQFF | TGTGCCAGCAGCCGTAGCGGGGGGGGCGTCGGTGAGCAGTTCTTC
NA | TRBJ2-7 | NA | TRBV29-1 | CSVENGYEQYF | TGCAGCGTTGAAAACGGTTACGAGCAGTACTTC